Listed below are T cell receptor beta chains from one sample, sequenced in a study of Ad26.COV2.S vaccination and SARS-CoV-2 variants. This table comes from immunoSEQ multiplex PCR, and its TCRdb copy is limited to in-frame clones, with some not included. The sample holds 430,000 or so clones; 75% to 90% are singletons and the top ten take about 2.5%. The source material was peripheral blood, sampled in a trial of Ad26.COV2.S vaccine versus placebo. The source is a person aged 18-65 years who received the Ad26.COV2.S COVID-19 vaccine or a placebo. Both conserved end residues are part of each CDR3. D genes are given only for firm matches. Some rows mark clone size as missing; the rest say once, few, many or name a class of expanded clone.

v_call	clone_size	cdr3_length	d_call	j_call	cdr3_aa	cdr3_nt
TRBV28	NA	13	NA	TRBJ2-5	CASSRGLQETQYF	TGTGCCAGCAGCCGGGGACTTCAAGAGACCCAGTACTTC
TRBV4-2	NA	18	TRBD2	TRBJ2-3	CASSNRPLAGGPGDTQYF	TGTGCCAGCAGCAACAGACCACTAGCGGGAGGGCCGGGAGATACGCAGTATTTT
TRBV11-2	NA	14	NA	TRBJ1-3	CASSSQVGGNTIYF	TGTGCCAGCAGCTCCCAGGTCGGAGGAAACACCATATATTTT
TRBV15	NA	12	NA	TRBJ1-6	CATSRVGSPLHF	TGTGCCACCAGCCGGGTGGGATCACCCCTCCACTTT
TRBV9	few	12	NA	TRBJ1-2	CASSVGARGYTF	TGTGCCAGCAGCGTCGGGGCAAGAGGCTACACCTTC
TRBV18	NA	17	NA	TRBJ1-6	CASSPVGVLSYNSPLHF	TGTGCCAGCTCACCAGTGGGGGTCCTCTCCTATAATTCACCCCTCCACTTT
TRBV29-1	once	12	TRBD1	TRBJ1-2	CSVGDRTYGYTF	TGCAGCGTTGGGGACAGGACTTATGGCTACACCTTC
TRBV6-2/TRBV6-3	once	15	NA	TRBJ2-7	CASSSGPFSAYEQYF	TGTGCCAGCAGTTCTGGGCCCTTTTCCGCCTACGAGCAGTACTTC
TRBV7-9	NA	13	NA	TRBJ1-1	CASSSLSPMQAFF	TGTGCCAGCAGCTCCCTAAGCCCGATGCAAGCTTTCTTT
TRBV15	NA	17	NA	TRBJ1-6	CATSRNGRGSYNSPLHF	TGTGCCACCAGCAGAAATGGGCGGGGGTCCTATAATTCACCCCTCCACTTT
TRBV7-2	once	17	TRBD1	TRBJ1-1	CASSLVIRGTVNTEAFF	TGTGCCAGCAGCTTAGTGATTAGGGGGACAGTGAACACTGAAGCTTTCTTT
TRBV5-1	NA	16	NA	TRBJ1-2	CASSLVVGALGYGYTF	TGCGCCAGCAGCTTGGTTGTCGGGGCTCTAGGCTATGGCTACACCTTC
TRBV2	NA	16	NA	TRBJ2-2	CASRLRGPDGDGELFF	TGTGCCAGCAGGCTGCGAGGACCTGACGGGGACGGGGAGCTGTTTTTT
TRBV15	NA	16	TRBD2	TRBJ2-1	CATSSRLGLADNEQFF	TGTGCCACCAGCAGCCGGCTTGGACTAGCGGACAATGAGCAGTTCTTC
TRBV2	NA	14	NA	TRBJ1-1	CASSGDWGEAEAFF	TGTGCCAGCAGTGGAGATTGGGGTGAGGCTGAAGCTTTCTTT
TRBV3-1/TRBV3-2	NA	17	TRBD2	TRBJ2-3	CASNGGGAGIRTDTQYF	TGTGCCAGCAATGGCGGGGGGGCCGGTATACGAACAGATACGCAGTATTTT
TRBV19	NA	18	TRBD1	TRBJ1-5	CASSMGQGQGDSNQPQHF	TGTGCCAGTAGTATGGGACAGGGCCAAGGGGATAGCAATCAGCCCCAGCATTTT
TRBV6-5	NA	16	NA	TRBJ2-6	CASSYHRLSGANVLTF	TGTGCCAGCAGTTACCATCGCCTCTCTGGGGCCAACGTCCTGACTTTC
TRBV5-1	NA	15	TRBD1	TRBJ1-4	CASSSGTGLNEKLFF	TGCGCCAGCAGCTCCGGGACAGGCCTTAATGAAAAACTGTTTTTT
TRBV10-3	NA	13	TRBD1	TRBJ1-1	CAISESQGAEAFF	TGTGCCATCAGTGAGAGCCAGGGGGCTGAAGCTTTCTTT
TRBV7-9	NA	15	NA	TRBJ2-4	CASSEDSLAKNIQYF	TGTGCCAGCAGTGAAGACAGCCTAGCCAAAAACATTCAGTACTTC
TRBV19	NA	16	NA	TRBJ1-2	CASSVPGWKDSYGYTF	TGTGCCAGTAGTGTGCCGGGGTGGAAGGACTCCTATGGCTACACCTTC
TRBV6-2/TRBV6-3	NA	12	TRBD2	TRBJ2-1	CASSSREGEQFF	TGTGCCAGCAGCTCTCGGGAGGGTGAGCAGTTCTTC
TRBV27	NA	14	NA	TRBJ1-4	CASSPYRTNEKLFF	TGTGCCAGCAGCCCCTACAGGACTAATGAAAAACTGTTTTTT
TRBV5-1	many	17	TRBD1	TRBJ1-2	CASSLGRGQGVDYGYTF	TGCGCCAGCAGCTTGGGACGCGGACAGGGAGTCGACTATGGCTACACCTTC
TRBV4-3	NA	13	NA	TRBJ2-5	CASSQGGQETQYF	TGCGCCAGCAGCCAGGGCGGCCAAGAGACCCAGTACTTC
TRBV2	NA	13	NA	TRBJ2-7	CASSEAIASEQYF	TGTGCCAGCAGTGAAGCCATCGCCAGCGAGCAGTACTTC
TRBV4-3	once	16	TRBD2	TRBJ2-7	CASSRLSSGGYYEQYF	TGCGCCAGCAGCCGCCTTTCTAGCGGGGGGTACTACGAGCAGTACTTC
TRBV25-1	NA	14	NA	TRBJ1-4	CASSESSRVVKLFF	TGTGCCAGCAGTGAATCTTCCAGGGTCGTGAAACTGTTTTTT
TRBV6-2/TRBV6-3	NA	15	TRBD1	TRBJ2-2	CASSYFRGWTGELFF	TGTGCCAGCAGTTACTTCAGGGGGTGGACCGGGGAGCTGTTTTTT
TRBV10-3	NA	15	NA	TRBJ1-1	CAIRSQEGGLAEAFF	TGTGCCATCAGATCCCAGGAAGGGGGGCTAGCCGAAGCTTTCTTT
TRBV13	NA	12	TRBD2	TRBJ2-7	CASSLRGYEQYF	TGTGCCAGCAGCTTGCGGGGGTACGAGCAGTACTTC
TRBV6-5	NA	13	NA	TRBJ2-2	CASSYTELGELFF	TGTGCCAGCAGTTACACAGAGCTCGGGGAGCTGTTTTTT
TRBV7-2	NA	14	NA	TRBJ2-5	CASSLRTAGETQYF	TGTGCCAGCAGCCTCAGGACAGCGGGCGAGACCCAGTACTTC
TRBV11-2	NA	16	TRBD2	TRBJ2-7	CASSARLAGSSYEQYF	TGTGCCAGCAGCGCTCGACTAGCGGGGAGCTCCTACGAGCAGTACTTC
TRBV3-1/TRBV3-2	NA	14	NA	TRBJ2-3	CASSLRGVTDTQYF	TGTGCCAGCAGCCTCAGGGGAGTGACAGATACGCAGTATTTT
TRBV28	NA	17	TRBD1	TRBJ1-6	CASSSRYRGSYNSPLHF	TGTGCCAGCAGTTCCAGATACAGGGGCTCCTATAATTCACCCCTCCACTTT
TRBV5-6	NA	15	NA	TRBJ2-7	CASSGGTESFYEQYF	TGTGCCAGCAGCGGCGGGACGGAGAGTTTCTACGAGCAGTACTTC
TRBV11-2	NA	13	TRBD1	TRBJ2-1	CASSHTGGTEQFF	TGTGCCAGCAGCCATACAGGGGGCACTGAGCAGTTCTTC
TRBV5-8	NA	14	NA	TRBJ2-1	CASSLAGAYNEQFF	TGTGCCAGCAGCTTGGCGGGCGCCTACAATGAGCAGTTCTTC
TRBV15	NA	12	NA	TRBJ2-1	CASQSSYNEQFF	TGTGCCTCCCAGAGCTCCTACAATGAGCAGTTCTTC
TRBV7-9	NA	12	TRBD1	TRBJ1-2	CASSFHRGGYTF	TGTGCCAGCAGCTTCCACAGGGGAGGCTACACCTTC
TRBV28	few	15	TRBD2	TRBJ2-7	CASSRGTSGVREQYF	TGTGCCAGCAGCCGTGGGACTAGCGGGGTGAGGGAGCAGTACTTC
TRBV4-2	NA	14	TRBD1	TRBJ1-6	CASSLTGYASPLHF	TGTGCCAGCAGCTTGACAGGGTACGCTTCACCCCTCCACTTT